The source of this TCR beta chain is a study of response to subunit inactivated influenza vaccine. Study results and limitations: Few additional T cells are recruited per seasonal influenza vaccination, authors suggested.

Trimming shortened V by 1 base and J by 7 bases, and 15 bases separated the two germline ends. The CDR3 is made up of 15 amino acids. CDR1 and CDR2 from the germline V gene are SGHNT and YYREEE (reference sequence). About this clonotype: Its cognate antigen is unknown.

TCRdb processed the RT-PCR reads anew with MiXCR; each CDR3 protein has one entry. The data show over 150,000 distinct CDR3 sequences, roughly 14% seen once. This clonotype originated in a man aged 50-60 years who received an inactivated influenza vaccine. The rearrangement joins TRBV5-4 to TRBJ2-1; weak D call: TRBD2 (5 bases). Source: CD8+ T cells sorted from PBMCs, taken 5 to 6 days after vaccination. The CDR3 coding sequence is TGTGCCAGCAGCTTGATATCAGGACTCGGGAATGAGCAGTTCTTC. Translating it yields CASSLISGLGNEQFF.